Each of the 19 T cell receptor beta chains below was sequenced from the same sample in a study of identifying expanded T cells in peripheral blood. The method was immunoSEQ multiplex PCR; TCRdb's version includes in-frame clones alone and lacks a portion of them. This sample has roughly 130,000 clones, with about 88% found just once. Sequencing was performed on blood. Receptors were obtained from a person aged 18 to 70 in good health.

This chain connects TRBV23-1 to TRBJ2-7; 7 nucleotides align to TRBD2. TRBV23-1 is an open reading frame, and its role is uncertain. CDR3 length: 18 residues. Unmatched junction bases numbered 16, after V lost 0 bases and J lost 5 bases. The CDR3 region is CASSQSTSHQQYNDEQYF. The CDR3 nucleotides read TGCGCCAGCAGTCAATCGACTAGCCATCAACAATATAACGACGAGCAGTACTTC.

V gene TRBV28 combines with J gene TRBJ1-2; 9 bases agree with TRBD1. Germline V gives CDR1 MDHEN, CDR2 SYDVKM. The CDR3 is made up of 13 amino acids. The V and J ends lost 5 bases and 7 bases, in that order; junction bases with no gene match: 5. Here the CDR3 reads CASSPGQGGGYTF. CDR3 coding DNA: TGTGCCAGCAGTCCGGGACAGGGTGGTGGCTACACCTTC.

This clone appeared a single time. The genes are TRBV4-3 and TRBJ2-5; TRBD2 agrees at 8 bases. V dropped 0 bases and J dropped 5; count of bases not matched to a gene: 20. Germline lookup yields CDR1 LGHNA and CDR2 YSLEER. The CDR3 contains 20 residues. The CDR3 loop reads CASSQEATGSHGGARETQYF. For the CDR3, the DNA is TGCGCCAGCAGCCAAGAGGCTACTGGTTCCCACGGGGGGGCCCGGGAGACCCAGTACTTC.

The rearrangement uses TRBV19 and TRBJ2-2, with a weak D call TRBD1 (5 bases). CDR1 and CDR2 (germline): LNHDA, SQIVND (reference sequence). The V end was cut by 7 bases, the J end by 3 bases, with 6 bases between. The CDR3 spans 12 residues. The CDR3 reads CASNRYTGELFF. The DNA of the CDR3 is TGTGCCAGTAACAGGTACACCGGGGAGCTGTTTTTT.

In its sample, this clone was seen once. The V call is TRBV6-4, the J call TRBJ2-7; D is possibly TRBD1 (5 bases). The CDR3 totals 17 residues. Germline values: CDR1 MRHNA, CDR2 SNTAGT. V was trimmed by 4 bases and J by 0 bases, leaving 19 bases between them. The CDR3 region is CASSASEVTDFSYEQYF. The DNA for the CDR3 is TGTGCCAGCAGTGCCTCTGAGGTGACAGATTTCTCCTACGAGCAGTACTTC.

This chain uses TRBV7-2 with TRBJ2-5; TRBD2 agrees at 9 bases. V shed 3 bases and J 4 bases; nucleotides not matched to a gene: 3. Germline V CDR1 and CDR2: SGHTA, FQGNSA. This CDR3 is built from 14 residues. CDR3 residues: CASSLAGGRETQYF. CDR3 coding DNA: TGTGCCAGCAGCTTGGCGGGGGGGCGAGAGACCCAGTACTTC.

The CDR3: CASSQGFSGELFF. CDR3 sequence (DNA): TGTGCCAGCTCACAAGGCTTTTCCGGGGAGCTGTTTTTT. The gene calls are TRBV18 and TRBJ2-2; D is undetermined. The V end lost 4 bases, the J end lost 6 bases, and 9 bases lay between the germline ends. The germline CDR1 and CDR2 sequences are KGHSH and LQKENI. The CDR3 extends over 13 amino acids.

The V call is TRBV6-6, the J call TRBJ2-1, with 11 bases lining up with TRBD2. The CDR3 covers 15 residues. Trimming took 4 bases from V and 7 from J; bases not matched to a gene: 6. Looked up from germline, CDR1 is MNHNY and CDR2 is SVGAGI (reference sequence). Written as DNA, the CDR3 is TGTGCCAGCAGTTCTAGCGGGGGGCCGCAGAATGAGCAGTTCTTC. Translation: CASSSSGGPQNEQFF.

The chain couples TRBV9 to TRBJ1-4; perhaps TRBD1 as D (5 bases). From germline, CDR1 is SGDLS and CDR2 YYNGEE. V lost 1 base, J lost 0 bases, and 7 bases lay in between. The CDR3 runs to 15 residues. The CDR3 DNA follows: TGTGCCAGCAGCGTAATGGGGGCAACTAATGAAAAACTGTTTTTT. The encoded protein is CASSVMGATNEKLFF.

The chain is built from TRBV19 and TRBJ1-2, with TRBD1 as a possible D gene (6 bases). Germline assignment: CDR1 LNHDA and CDR2 SQIVND (reference sequence). V lost 5 bases to trimming and J lost 0 bases, with 13 bases between them. This CDR3 comprises 15 residues. The CDR3 protein is CASSHDGTTNYGYTF. The CDR3 DNA sequence: TGTGCCAGTAGTCACGATGGGACAACTAACTATGGCTACACCTTC.

CDR3 DNA sequence: TGCGCCAGCGAGGGGACTGGATACAATGAGCAGTTCTTC. Protein product: CASEGTGYNEQFF. The chain recombines TRBV4-1 with TRBJ2-1; the D gene is possibly TRBD2 (6 bases). This CDR3 is 13 amino acids long. Per germline, CDR1 MGHRA and CDR2 YSYEKL. Trimming took off 8 bases at V and 4 bases at J, with 12 bases between the two ends.

This clone was recorded once. This chain joins TRBV9 and TRBJ1-4; 7 nucleotides line up with TRBD1. The CDR3 loop spans 14 amino acids. With V trimmed by 0 bases and J by 8 bases, 4 bases remained unmatched. Germline V gives CDR1 SGDLS, CDR2 YYNGEE. The CDR3 loop reads CASSVGQGDEKLFF. In DNA form, the CDR3 reads TGTGCCAGCAGCGTAGGGCAGGGGGACGAAAAACTGTTTTTT.

The chain couples TRBV13 to TRBJ1-1; the D gene is possibly TRBD1 (5 bases). Trimming shortened V by 1 base and J by 10 bases, and 13 bases separated the two germline ends. CDR1 PRHDT and CDR2 FYEKMQ come from the germline V gene (reference sequence). This CDR3 has 13 amino acids. CDR3 protein: CASSLAMGGTAFF. CDR3 in DNA: TGTGCCAGCAGCTTAGCCATGGGGGGGACAGCTTTCTTT.

The chain is built from TRBV7-9 and TRBJ2-3, with TRBD2 matching over 8 bases. The CDR3 has 15 residues. The germline CDR1 and CDR2 sequences are SEHNR and FQNEAQ (reference sequence). J lost 4 bases, V lost 6 bases, and 9 bases had no gene match. DNA for the CDR3: TGTGCCAGCAGGGTGTCCGGGACTAGGCCAGATACGCAGTATTTT. Residues: CASRVSGTRPDTQYF.

The J gene is TRBJ1-2, the V gene TRBV11-2; TRBD1 might be the D (6 bases). Germline V lookup: CDR1 SGHAT, CDR2 FQNNGV. Trimming pared 4 bases from V and 2 bases from J, leaving 11 bases between. The CDR3 length is 14 residues. The CDR3 sequence is CASSSGTKNYGYTF. CDR3 sequence (DNA): TGTGCCAGCAGCTCGGGGACAAAGAACTATGGCTACACCTTC. The entire variable domain, with the rest obtained from reference TRBV11-2 and TRBJ1-2, is as follows: EAGVAQSPRYKIIEKRQSVAFWCNPISGHATLYWYQQILGQGPKLLIQFQNNGVVDDSQLPKDRFSAERLKGVDSTLKIQPAKLEDSAVYLCASSSGTKNYGYTFGSGTRLTVV.

CDR3 coding DNA: TGTGCCAGCAGATATCGGGACAGGGGAACCTACGAGCAGTACTTC. Translated: CASRYRDRGTYEQYF. The chain links TRBV6-5 to TRBJ2-7; 10 bases match TRBD1. There are 15 residues in the CDR3. The V gene's germline CDR1 is MNHEY and CDR2 SVGAGI. With 6 bases clipped from V and 2 bases from J, the junction kept 7 bases outside the gene matches.

The V call is TRBV7-3, the J call TRBJ2-3; 7 bases align to TRBD2. With V trimmed by 5 bases and J by 1 base, 9 bases remained unmatched. The CDR3 spans 16 residues. Germline V gene sequence: CDR1 SGHTA, CDR2 FQGTGA. Here the CDR3 DNA reads TGTGCCAGCAGCCCACGGGGGGAAGGGGGCACAGATACGCAGTATTTT. This encodes CASSPRGEGGTDTQYF.

The chain uses TRBV13 and TRBJ2-5, with D perhaps matching TRBD2 (5 bases). CDR3 length: 13 residues. Germline V CDR1 and CDR2: PRHDT, FYEKMQ (reference sequence). Trimming shortened V by 2 bases and J by 4 bases, and 8 bases separated the two germline ends. The CDR3 DNA reads as TGTGCCAGCAGCTTACGGGATATAGAGACCCAGTACTTC. Encoded protein: CASSLRDIETQYF.

Note on this clone: This same CDR3 is encoded by further DNA sequences in the sample. The chain is built from TRBV5-1 and TRBJ1-1, with TRBD1 matching 7 bases. This CDR3 is built from 14 residues. Germline V lookup: CDR1 SGHRS, CDR2 YFSETQ. Trimming cost V 4 bases and J 1 base; bases outside gene matches: 4. CDR3 sequence reads: CASSPGTANTEAFF. The CDR3 bases are TGCGCCAGCAGCCCCGGGACAGCGAACACTGAAGCTTTCTTT. Using reference TRBV5-1 and TRBJ1-1 for the parts outside the CDR3, the full variable domain is KAGVTQTPRYLIKTRGQQVTLSCSPISGHRSVSWYQQTPGQGLQFLFEYFSETQRNKGNFPGRFSGRQFSNSRSEMNVSTLELGDSALYLCASSPGTANTEAFFGQGTRLTVV.